What follows describes a single T cell receptor (beta chain). Trimming at V came to 8 bases and at J to 8 bases, leaving 12 bases not matched to a gene. Germline CDR1 and CDR2: SNHLY and FYNNEI. This CDR3 is built from 14 residues. The data were taken from a study of blood T cell repertoires in COVID-19. In the study overall: PBMCs, B-cell-depleted T cells, or T cells provided the cDNA or gDNA that made up the material.

Profiled with immunoSEQ multiplex PCR; TCRdb holds only in-frame clones, not every one. The sample shows some 91,000 clones, roughly 72% of them seen only once. The chain combines TRBV2 with TRBJ2-1; 7 nucleotides agree with TRBD2. The sample was peripheral blood. The clonotype comes from a man between 70 and 80 years old with acute or convalescent COVID-19. Here the CDR3 DNA reads TGTGCCAGCCACCGTCTAGGACTAGACGATGAGCAGTTCTTC. It yields the protein CASHRLGLDDEQFF.